This T cell receptor (beta chain) appears in the sequencing data of a study of regulatory T cells (dated by TCRdb to between 2017 and 2018). Notes on the research overall: The study compared T-cell receptor beta repertoires of sorted regulatory, conventional CD4+ and CD8+ T cells in CD3G-deficient patients with those in healthy controls.

All CD3G-deficient patients had evidence of autoimmunity, which was more severe in two of the patients. Patients were tested at ages ranging from 2 to 39 years, and reduced naive and increased memory CD4+ and CD8+ T-cell proportions were found in the patients. CD4+ cells were FACS-sorted into CD25-high CD127-low regulatory T cells and CD25-low CD127-high conventional CD4+ T cells. Several individuals with CD3G deficiency made up the patient group. Patient samples and clinical data came from an international physician network spanning the United States, Europe and Asia. Ficoll density separation was used to isolate peripheral blood mononuclear cells. The multiplex PCR relied on 52 forward TRBV primers and 13 reverse TRBJ primers, and amplification bias was corrected through assay-based and computational methods. Rearranged TRB loci were amplified from genomic DNA by multiplex PCR within the immunoSEQ assay. Sequencing of the TRB amplicons was done on an Illumina HiSeq platform. In the original analysis: Custom algorithms error-filtered the raw sequences and aligned the raw sequences to reference gene sequences, after which the immunoSEQ online tools were used for analysis. Frequencies of productive and nonproductive TRB rearrangements were assessed among unique sequences as well as among total sequences. For TRB CDR3 positions 6 and 7, hydrophobicity together with amino acid composition served as the basis for assessing self-reactivity potential. Groups were compared by t tests, Mann-Whitney tests or two-way ANOVA performed in Prism software. TCRdb took over this immuneACCESS table, retaining in-frame rearrangements with V and J assigned. Such tables are incomplete; in checked studies, under half of the missing clones stem from an unresolved V gene, and the remainder is unexplained. V, J and clone size are those of that table, while D and trimming were read from the DNA. The sample table contains around 2,500 clones; only one count was recorded for 85% to 95% of them. Approximately 2.9% of the sample is in the top ten clones.

Trimming takes 11 bases from V and 2 bases from J, and the germline ends sit 19 bases apart. CDR1 and CDR2, per the germline V gene, are MNHNS and SASEGT. Including the terminal cysteine and phenylalanine, the CDR3 comprises 14 residues. Here the CDR3 DNA is all that survives: 42 bases in frame from base 1. What the study reported, not specific to this receptor: The degree of regulatory T-cell repertoire restriction differed from patient to patient and was most prominent in the two patients whose autoimmunity was most severe. Roughly tenfold fewer unique productive TRB reads were obtained from patient regulatory T-cell samples than from control samples. Restricted unique TRB V-J pairs and skewed V and J gene usage were observed in patient repertoires, most markedly in regulatory T cells. Compared with both autologous conventional CD4+ cells and control regulatory T cells, regulatory T cells from CD3G-deficient patients had reduced Shannon diversity.

Note on this clone: It has no known antigen specificity. No per-base quality is available; no much larger clone lies one base away.

This receptor was obtained from a child aged 5-17 years with CD3G deficiency. The chain links TRBV6-1 with TRBJ2-7, and perhaps TRBD1 as D gene, on 6 matching bases. Sequencing input: CD4+ Tregs sorted from blood. The CDR3 region: CASRRGFDTYEQYF. The DNA sequence is as follows: TGTGCCTCCCGCAGGGGTTTCGATACCTACGAGCAGTACTTC.